This entry features one T cell receptor (beta chain) sequence. A single count supports this clone. Its antigen is not yet known. It has no much larger one-base neighbor in the sample; base qualities were not kept. V is clipped by 2 bases and J by 3 bases, and the sequence between their germline boundaries is 10 bases long. The germline V gene supplies CDR1 MNHEY and CDR2 SVGEGT. CDR3 length: 14 amino acids, cysteine to phenylalanine. Of all the DNA, just the CDR3 is kept, 42 bases in frame from base 1. This sample was taken from a study of brain T cells in children with intractable seizures (dated by TCRdb to the early 2020s). About the investigation overall: Resected brain tissue from roughly 50 pediatric epilepsy surgery cases was first screened for immune gene transcripts using a NanoString immunology panel. About 70% of the 12 selected surgery cases also had pre-surgery blood sequenced, which left four cases with brain tissue only. What the authors observed across the whole study: Because sequencing depth was different between pre-surgery and post-surgery blood, clones absent from the pre-surgery sample may reflect undersampling. The patients' HCMV serostatus was not known, and viral specificity was inferred solely from CDR3 sequence similarity.

TCR beta chain sequences were generated from genomic DNA using the immunoSEQ assay. The authors' pipeline ran thus. CDR3 sequences that did not begin with the conserved framework cysteine at position 104 were removed manually. To get clonality, the normalized Shannon's Diversity Index was subtracted from one, giving values from 0 (maximal diversity) to 1 (oligoclonal). Chi-squared comparison-of-proportions tests were used to check whether the frequency of the same CDR3 differed between samples, for example brain versus blood. Public clonotypes were found by searching immuneACCESS, and the VDJdb browser was used to assess similarity to known antiviral clonotypes. TCRdb retrieved this table from immuneACCESS and kept in-frame rearrangements only. Not all clones are present; in checked studies, unresolved V genes account for under half, and no reason is known for the remainder. The V and J calls and clone size were taken over from that table, and D and trimming were inferred from the DNA. The sample contains 60,000 to 65,000 clones, roughly 95% of them found a single time. The ten largest make up more than 0.3% of the sample.

In the paper's terms, the time point label means: resected brain tissue, or blood drawn just prior to surgery. The surgery cases with the highest brain T cell transcript signatures were chosen for TCR beta chain sequencing of brain tissue, and also of blood when blood was available. Before surgery, the patients had been given at least one anti-epileptic drug. TCR-sequenced patients were children with drug-resistant epilepsy due to tuberous sclerosis complex, focal cortical dysplasia, Rasmussen encephalitis or hemimegalencephaly. Blood samples were drawn just before the epilepsy surgery. The Monarch genomic DNA purification kit was used to extract bulk genomic DNA from unsorted brain tissue and from whole blood.

The input for sequencing was peripheral blood, taken at surgery. This sequence was found in a boy under two years old with focal cortical dysplasia and intractable seizures. Recombination connected TRBV6-2 or TRBV6-3 to TRBJ2-5; the D gene is tentatively TRBD1 or TRBD2, each matching 5 bases. Here the CDR3 is given as CASSYEGYKETQYF. The DNA sequence is given as TGTGCCAGCAGTTACGAGGGGTACAAAGAGACCCAGTACTTC.